This paragraph covers one T cell receptor (beta chain) sequence. Its antigen is still unknown. The germline V and J ends were trimmed by 6 bases and 7 bases, with 16 bases remaining between them. Per germline, CDR1 SGHTA and CDR2 FQGNSA. CDR3 length: 15 amino acids. Profiling relied on immunoSEQ multiplex PCR, and the TCRdb table lists in-frame clones only, not all of them. The sample has over 80,000 clones; 75% to 90% are singletons. This specimen belongs to a study of T cell responses to AZD1222 COVID-19 vaccine. Study-wide points: None of the repertoires were sampled until the peak T cell response had passed. A reported finding is that nearly half of spike-specific TCRs target unmutated variant regions.

V usage is TRBV7-2 and J usage is TRBJ1-6; D is unresolved. The input for sequencing was peripheral blood, taken on day 0 of AZD1222 vaccination. This TCR was recovered from an adult in good health. Written as DNA, the CDR3 is TGTGCCAGCAGACGCCCTGGACGGCAGAATTCACCCCTCCACTTT. It encodes CASRRPGRQNSPLHF. Combining the CDR3 with reference TRBV7-2 and TRBJ1-6 gives the whole variable domain GAGVSQSPSNKVTEKGKDVELRCDPISGHTALYWYRQSLGQGLEFLIYFQGNSAPDKSGLPSDRFSAERTGGSVSTLTIQRTQQEDSAVYLCASRRPGRQNSPLHFGNGTRLTVT.